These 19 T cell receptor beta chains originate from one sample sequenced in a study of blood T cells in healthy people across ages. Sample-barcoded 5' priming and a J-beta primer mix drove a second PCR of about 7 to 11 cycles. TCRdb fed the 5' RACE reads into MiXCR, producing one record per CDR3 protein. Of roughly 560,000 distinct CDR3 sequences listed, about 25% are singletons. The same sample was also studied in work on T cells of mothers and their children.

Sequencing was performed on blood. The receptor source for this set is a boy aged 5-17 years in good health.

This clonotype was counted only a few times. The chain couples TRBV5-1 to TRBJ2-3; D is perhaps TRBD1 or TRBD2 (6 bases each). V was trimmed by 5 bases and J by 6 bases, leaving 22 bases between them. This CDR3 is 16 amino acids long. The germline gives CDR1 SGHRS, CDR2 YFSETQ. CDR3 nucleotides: TGCGCCAGCAGACCGATGGGGGCGGGGTCCCGGGATACGCAGTATTTT. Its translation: CASRPMGAGSRDTQYF.

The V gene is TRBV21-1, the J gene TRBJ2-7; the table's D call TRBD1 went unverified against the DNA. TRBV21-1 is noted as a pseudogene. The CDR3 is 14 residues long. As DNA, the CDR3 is TGTGCCAGCAGCAAATACCGACAGGGGAACGAGCAGTACTTC. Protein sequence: CASSKYRQGNEQYF.

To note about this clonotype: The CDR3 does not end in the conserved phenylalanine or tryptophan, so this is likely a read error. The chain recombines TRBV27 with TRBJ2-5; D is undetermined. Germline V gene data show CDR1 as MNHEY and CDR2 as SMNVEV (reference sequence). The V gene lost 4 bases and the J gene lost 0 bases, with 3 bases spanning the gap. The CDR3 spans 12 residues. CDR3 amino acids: CASSSYQETQYS. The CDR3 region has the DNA TGTGCCAGCAGTTCGTACCAAGAGACCCAGTACTCC.

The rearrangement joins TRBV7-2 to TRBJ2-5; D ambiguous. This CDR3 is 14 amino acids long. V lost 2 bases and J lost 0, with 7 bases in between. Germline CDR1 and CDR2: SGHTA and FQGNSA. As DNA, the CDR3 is TGTGCCAGCAGCTTAAACACAGACCAAGAGACCCAGTACTTC. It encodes CASSLNTDQETQYF.

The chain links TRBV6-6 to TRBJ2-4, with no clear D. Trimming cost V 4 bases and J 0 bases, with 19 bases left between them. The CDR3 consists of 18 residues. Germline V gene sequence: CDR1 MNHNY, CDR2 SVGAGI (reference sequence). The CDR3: CASSLSSPTTVAKNIQYF. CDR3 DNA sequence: TGTGCCAGCAGTTTAAGTAGCCCAACCACCGTAGCCAAAAACATTCAGTACTTC.

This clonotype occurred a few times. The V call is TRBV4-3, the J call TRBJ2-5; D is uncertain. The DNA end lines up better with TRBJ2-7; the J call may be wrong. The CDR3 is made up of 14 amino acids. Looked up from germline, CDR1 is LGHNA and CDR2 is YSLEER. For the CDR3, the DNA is TGCGGCGCCTTTGCTGTCAGAGCATCCTACGAGCAGTACTTC. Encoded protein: CGAFAVRASYEQYF.

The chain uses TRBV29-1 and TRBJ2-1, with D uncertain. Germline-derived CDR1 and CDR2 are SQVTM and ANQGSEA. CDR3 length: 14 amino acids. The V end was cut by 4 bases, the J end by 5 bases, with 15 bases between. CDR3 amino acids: CSVAYRLQNNEQFF. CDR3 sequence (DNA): TGCAGCGTTGCTTATCGTCTACAAAACAATGAGCAGTTCTTC.

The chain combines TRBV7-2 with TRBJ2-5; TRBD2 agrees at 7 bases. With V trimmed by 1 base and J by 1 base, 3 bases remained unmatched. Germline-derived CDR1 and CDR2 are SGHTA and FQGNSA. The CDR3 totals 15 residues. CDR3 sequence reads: CASSLESGAQETQYF. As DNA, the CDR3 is TGTGCCAGCAGCTTAGAGAGCGGGGCCCAAGAGACCCAGTACTTC. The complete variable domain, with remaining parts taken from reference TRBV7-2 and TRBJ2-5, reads GAGVSQSPSNKVTEKGKDVELRCDPISGHTALYWYRQSLGQGLEFLIYFQGNSAPDKSGLPSDRFSAERTGGSVSTLTIQRTQQEDSAVYLCASSLESGAQETQYFGPGTRLLVL.

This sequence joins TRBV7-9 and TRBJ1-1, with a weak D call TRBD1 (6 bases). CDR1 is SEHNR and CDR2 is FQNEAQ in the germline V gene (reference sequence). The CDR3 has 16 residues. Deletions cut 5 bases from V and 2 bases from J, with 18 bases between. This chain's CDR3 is CASSRAETGRNTEAFF. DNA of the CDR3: TGTGCCAGCAGCCGAGCGGAAACAGGGCGAAACACTGAAGCTTTCTTT.

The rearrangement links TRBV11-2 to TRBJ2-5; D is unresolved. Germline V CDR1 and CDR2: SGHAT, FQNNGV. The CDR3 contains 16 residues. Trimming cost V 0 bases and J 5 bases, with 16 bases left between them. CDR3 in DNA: TGTGCCAGCAGCTTAGAAACGAGCCACCTATGGGAGACCCAGTACTTC. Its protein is CASSLETSHLWETQYF.

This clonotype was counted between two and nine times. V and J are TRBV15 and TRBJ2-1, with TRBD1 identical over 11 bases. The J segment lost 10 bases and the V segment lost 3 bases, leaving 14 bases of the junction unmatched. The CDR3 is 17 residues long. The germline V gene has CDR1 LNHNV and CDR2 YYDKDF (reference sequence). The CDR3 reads CATSSATAGTGGREQFF. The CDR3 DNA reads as TGTGCCACCAGCAGCGCCACTGCCGGGACAGGGGGTAGAGAGCAGTTCTTC.

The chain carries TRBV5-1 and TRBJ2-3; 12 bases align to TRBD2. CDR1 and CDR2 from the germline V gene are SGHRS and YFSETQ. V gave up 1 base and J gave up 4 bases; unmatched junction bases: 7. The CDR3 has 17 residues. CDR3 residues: CASSLRTSGDLPDTQYF. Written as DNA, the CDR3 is TGCGCCAGCAGCTTGAGGACTAGCGGGGACCTCCCAGATACGCAGTATTTT.

The chain's CDR3 is CASSSGTSGSLSYEQYF. The CDR3 coding sequence is TGCGCCAGCAGCTCCGGGACTAGCGGGAGCCTCTCCTACGAGCAGTACTTC. This chain joins TRBV5-1 and TRBJ2-5; 14 bases align to TRBD2. The J call may be faulty, since TRBJ2-7 better matches the DNA end. Germline CDR1 and CDR2: SGHRS and YFSETQ. The CDR3 runs to 17 residues.

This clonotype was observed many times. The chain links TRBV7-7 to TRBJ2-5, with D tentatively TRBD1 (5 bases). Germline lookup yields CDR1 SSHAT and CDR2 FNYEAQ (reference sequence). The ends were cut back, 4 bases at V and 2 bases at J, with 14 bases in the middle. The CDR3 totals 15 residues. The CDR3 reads CASSSIGHKQETQYF. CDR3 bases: TGTGCCAGCAGCTCCATCGGACATAAGCAAGAGACCCAGTACTTC. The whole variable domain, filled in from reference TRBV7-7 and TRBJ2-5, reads GAGVSQSPRYKVTKRGQDVTLRCDPISSHATLYWYQQALGQGPEFLTYFNYEAQPDKSGLPSDRFSAERPEGSISTLTIQRTEQRDSAMYRCASSSIGHKQETQYFGPGTRLLVL.

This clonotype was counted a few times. The CDR3 nucleotides read TGCGCCAGCAGCTTGGGCGCGTCTACAACCTCTGGGGCCAACGTCCTGACTTTC. The encoded protein is CASSLGASTTSGANVLTF. The V and J genes are TRBV5-1 and TRBJ2-6; D is ambiguous. The germline CDR1 and CDR2 sequences are SGHRS and YFSETQ. V dropped 0 bases and J dropped 0 bases, with 13 bases sitting between them. The CDR3 has 18 amino acids.

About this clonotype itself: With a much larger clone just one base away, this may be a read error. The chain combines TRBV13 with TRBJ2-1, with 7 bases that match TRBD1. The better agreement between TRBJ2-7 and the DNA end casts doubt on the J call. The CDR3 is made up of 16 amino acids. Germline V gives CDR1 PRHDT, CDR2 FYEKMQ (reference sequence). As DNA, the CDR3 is TGTGCCAGCAGCCATACCAGTCTAGGGGGCCCCTACGAGCAGTACTTC. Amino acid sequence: CASSHTSLGGPYEQYF.

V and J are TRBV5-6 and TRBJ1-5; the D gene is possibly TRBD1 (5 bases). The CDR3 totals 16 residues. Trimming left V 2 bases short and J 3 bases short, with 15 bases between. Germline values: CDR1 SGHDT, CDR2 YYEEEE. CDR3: CASSFRGPAFNQPQHF. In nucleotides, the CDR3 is TGTGCCAGCAGCTTCCGGGGCCCAGCCTTCAATCAGCCCCAGCATTTT.

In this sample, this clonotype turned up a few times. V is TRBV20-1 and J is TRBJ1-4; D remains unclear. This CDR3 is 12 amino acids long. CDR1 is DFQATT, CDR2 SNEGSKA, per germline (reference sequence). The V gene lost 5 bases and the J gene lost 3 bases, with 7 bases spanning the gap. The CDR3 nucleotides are TGCAGTGCTTACCTACCTAATGAAAAACTGTTTTTT. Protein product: CSAYLPNEKLFF.

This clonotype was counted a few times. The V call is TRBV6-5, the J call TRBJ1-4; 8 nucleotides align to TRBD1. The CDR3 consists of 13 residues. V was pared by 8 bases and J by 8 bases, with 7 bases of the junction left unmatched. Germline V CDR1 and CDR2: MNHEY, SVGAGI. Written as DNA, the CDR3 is TGTGCCAGCTTAGGACAGGGTGGGGAAAAACTGTTTTTT. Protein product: CASLGQGGEKLFF.